Below are 9 T cell receptor beta chains sequenced from a single sample in a study of shared clonotypes between healthy human individuals. This table comes from immunoSEQ multiplex PCR, and its TCRdb copy is limited to in-frame clones, with some not included. The data show about 670,000 clones, 60% to 80% seen once. The source material was memory CD4+ T cells sorted from blood. The subset is: CD45RA-negative fraction. All receptors derive from a woman aged 30 to 39 in good health.

Concerning this clone: This sample also contains other DNA sequences that code for the same CDR3. The chain couples TRBV27 to TRBJ2-3, with 11 bases that match TRBD2. CDR1 and CDR2 (germline): MNHEY, SMNVEV (reference sequence). CDR3 length: 16 amino acids. The V gene end was trimmed by 4 bases and the J gene end by 2 bases; junction bases not matched to a gene: 5. CDR3 residues: CASSSKTSGNTDTQYF. CDR3 nucleotides: TGTGCCAGCAGTTCTAAGACTAGCGGGAACACAGATACGCAGTATTTT.

The rearrangement links TRBV7-6 to TRBJ2-7, with 8 bases fitting TRBD1. V was clipped by 3 bases and J by 2 bases; unmatched bases: 6. The CDR3 has 15 amino acids. The germline V gene encodes CDR1 SGHVS and CDR2 FNYEAQ. The CDR3 bases are TGTGCCAGCAGCTTTCGACAGGGGAATACCTACGAGCAGTACTTC. This translates into CASSFRQGNTYEQYF. The variable domain in full, completed from reference TRBV7-6 and TRBJ2-7, reads GAGVSQSPRYKVTKRGQDVALRCDPISGHVSLYWYRQALGQGPEFLTYFNYEAQQDKSGLPNDRFSAERPEGSISTLTIQRTEQRDSAMYRCASSFRQGNTYEQYFGPGTRLTVT.

The rearrangement links TRBV6-1 to TRBJ2-7; TRBD2 agrees at 10 bases. CDR3 size: 14 residues. Per germline, CDR1 MNHNS and CDR2 SASEGT. Trimming took 8 bases from V and 6 from J; bases not matched to a gene: 10. The CDR3 nucleotides are TGTGCCAGCGAGGTAGCGGGAGGTTTCTCCGAGCAGTACTTC. Translation: CASEVAGGFSEQYF.

This chain joins TRBV11-2 and TRBJ2-2; D may be TRBD1 (5 bases). The CDR3 totals 15 residues. V was clipped by 5 bases and J by 0 bases, with 10 bases between them. Per germline, CDR1 SGHAT and CDR2 FQNNGV. In DNA, the CDR3 is TGTGCCAGCAGCCAAGGACAAGCGAACACCGGGGAGCTGTTTTTT. Translated: CASSQGQANTGELFF. Drawing the rest from reference TRBV11-2 and TRBJ2-2, the complete variable domain is EAGVAQSPRYKIIEKRQSVAFWCNPISGHATLYWYQQILGQGPKLLIQFQNNGVVDDSQLPKDRFSAERLKGVDSTLKIQPAKLEDSAVYLCASSQGQANTGELFFGEGSRLTVL.

This clone was recorded once. V and J are TRBV7-2 and TRBJ2-5; D remains ambiguous. Germline V lookup: CDR1 SGHTA, CDR2 FQGNSA. This CDR3 is built from 15 residues. V gave up 4 bases and J gave up 5 bases, with 17 bases separating them. DNA of the CDR3: TGTGCCAGCAGCTATCTAGGTTGGGCCGGGGAGACCCAGTACTTC. Translated: CASSYLGWAGETQYF.

The chain employs TRBV19 and TRBJ1-2; 7 bases line up with TRBD1. CDR1 is LNHDA and CDR2 is SQIVND in the germline V gene (reference sequence). This CDR3 contains 16 residues. V dropped 4 bases and J dropped 0; count of bases not matched to a gene: 8. In DNA, the CDR3 is TGTGCCAGTAGTAGTCGGGACAGCAGTACTAACTATGGCTACACCTTC. It translates to CASSSRDSSTNYGYTF.

V and J are TRBV5-6 and TRBJ2-4; 9 bases agree with TRBD2. CDR1 and CDR2 (germline): SGHDT, YYEEEE. CDR3 size: 15 residues. Trimming took 1 base from V and 4 from J; bases not matched to a gene: 3. CDR3 in DNA: TGTGCCAGCAGCTTGTTAGCGGGAGATAAAAACATTCAGTACTTC. Translation: CASSLLAGDKNIQYF. Full variable domain (rest looked up from reference TRBV5-6 and TRBJ2-4): DAGVTQSPTHLIKTRGQQVTLRCSPKSGHDTVSWYQQALGQGPQFIFQYYEEEERQRGNFPDRFSGHQFPNYSSELNVNALLLGDSALYLCASSLLAGDKNIQYFGAGTRLSVL.

This chain links TRBV2 with TRBJ1-1, with 8 bases matching TRBD1. CDR1 is SNHLY and CDR2 is FYNNEI in the germline V gene. J was trimmed by 5 bases and V by 6 bases; bases with no gene match: 8. The CDR3 contains 14 residues. Here the CDR3 reads CASRDGQGFTEAFF. CDR3 bases: TGTGCCAGCAGGGACGGACAGGGCTTTACTGAAGCTTTCTTT. The full variable domain, with the rest looked up from reference TRBV2 and TRBJ1-1, is EPEVTQTPSHQVTQMGQEVILRCVPISNHLYFYWYRQILGQKVEFLVSFYNNEISEKSEIFDDQFSVERPDGSNFTLKIRSTKLEDSAMYFCASRDGQGFTEAFFGQGTRLTVV.

A few counts support this clone. The gene calls are TRBV2 and TRBJ2-7; TRBD2 matches at 10 bases. V was pared by 6 bases and J by 4 bases, with 12 bases of the junction left unmatched. Germline V gene sequence: CDR1 SNHLY, CDR2 FYNNEI. This CDR3 has 16 residues. This CDR3 is CASRDPGASGSYEQYF. The CDR3 nucleotides are TGTGCCAGCAGAGATCCCGGGGCTAGCGGGAGTTACGAGCAGTACTTC.